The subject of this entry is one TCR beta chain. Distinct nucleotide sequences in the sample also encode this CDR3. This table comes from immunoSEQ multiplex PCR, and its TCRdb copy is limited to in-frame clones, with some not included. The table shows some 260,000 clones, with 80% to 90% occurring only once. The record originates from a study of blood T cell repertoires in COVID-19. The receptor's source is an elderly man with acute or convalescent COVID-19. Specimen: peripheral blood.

The CDR3 spells CASSEGTGLYGYTF. In DNA, the CDR3 is TGTGCCAGCAGTGAAGGGACAGGGCTCTATGGCTACACCTTC. V is TRBV6-1 and J is TRBJ1-2; 8 nucleotides align to TRBD1. The CDR3 is 14 residues long. V dropped 1 base and J dropped 4; count of bases not matched to a gene: 2. Germline values: CDR1 MNHNS, CDR2 SASEGT.